Listed here are 28 T cell receptor beta chains from one sample, sequenced in a study of OX40 agonist ivuxolimab in advanced cancers. Sequencing used immunoSEQ multiplex PCR; TCRdb keeps in-frame clones, though not all of them. The sample holds more than 75,000 clones, 75% to 90% seen once. Sequenced here: CD4+ or CD8+ T cells sorted from blood, sampled in a trial of the OX40 agonist ivuxolimab. The origin of the receptors is an adult with an advanced solid tumor such as melanoma, head and neck, liver or kidney cancer.

This rearrangement joins TRBV5-1 to TRBJ1-1, with D possibly being TRBD1 (6 bases). V was clipped by 0 bases and J by 8 bases, with 11 bases between them. CDR3 length: 13 residues. Germline CDR1 is SGHRS and CDR2 is YFSETQ. In nucleotides, the CDR3 is TGCGCCAGCAGCTTGGACACCGGGACAGAAGCTTTCTTT. It encodes CASSLDTGTEAFF. Using reference TRBV5-1 and TRBJ1-1 for the parts outside the CDR3, the full variable domain is KAGVTQTPRYLIKTRGQQVTLSCSPISGHRSVSWYQQTPGQGLQFLFEYFSETQRNKGNFPGRFSGRQFSNSRSEMNVSTLELGDSALYLCASSLDTGTEAFFGQGTRLTVV.

This clone has a single count. V usage is TRBV27 and J usage is TRBJ1-5; D gene ambiguous. This CDR3 region has 14 residues. The ends were cut back, 6 bases at V and 0 bases at J, with 9 bases in the middle. Germline loops: CDR1 MNHEY, CDR2 SMNVEV (reference sequence). CDR3 DNA: TGTGCCAGCAGGGTTCCAAATAGCAATCAGCCCCAGCATTTT. This codes for CASRVPNSNQPQHF.

The rearrangement links TRBV9 to TRBJ1-2, with D possibly TRBD1 on 5 matching bases. V was cut by 2 bases and J by 2 bases, with 7 bases left in between. The CDR3 totals 13 residues. CDR1 is SGDLS and CDR2 is YYNGEE in the germline V gene. The CDR3 DNA sequence: TGTGCCAGCAGCGTGCCAGGGAACTATGGCTACACCTTC. It yields the protein CASSVPGNYGYTF. The full variable domain, rest sourced from reference TRBV9 and TRBJ1-2, is DSGVTQTPKHLITATGQRVTLRCSPRSGDLSVYWYQQSLDQGLQFLIQYYNGEERAKGNILERFSAQQFPDLHSELNLSSLELGDSALYFCASSVPGNYGYTFGSGTRLTVV.

This chain connects TRBV10-3 to TRBJ2-1, with 9 bases identical to TRBD2. Germline V gene sequence: CDR1 ENHRY, CDR2 SYGVKD. There are 15 residues in the CDR3. V trimming: 4 bases; J trimming: 7 bases; junction bases outside the gene matches: 8. CDR3 amino acids: CAISVTSGSFNEQFF. In DNA form, the CDR3 reads TGTGCCATCAGTGTGACTAGCGGCTCTTTTAATGAGCAGTTCTTC.

The chain employs TRBV5-1 and TRBJ2-7; D possibly corresponds to TRBD1 (5 bases). Germline V gene data show CDR1 as SGHRS and CDR2 as YFSETQ. There are 17 residues in the CDR3. Trimming cost V 4 bases and J 0 bases, with 20 bases left between them. CDR3 in amino acids: CASSTGGVGRISYEQYF. For the CDR3, the DNA is TGCGCCAGCAGCACTGGTGGGGTGGGGCGGATCTCCTACGAGCAGTACTTC.

V usage is TRBV6-1 and J usage is TRBJ1-6; 8 bases align to TRBD1. With 4 bases clipped from V and 7 bases from J, the junction kept 6 bases outside the gene matches. The length of the CDR3 is 15 residues. The V gene's germline CDR1 is MNHNS and CDR2 SASEGT. The CDR3 DNA is TGTGCCAGCAGTGGGGTTCGGACAGGGAATTCACCCCTCCACTTT. Protein product: CASSGVRTGNSPLHF.

The chain uses TRBV18 and TRBJ1-3; D might be TRBD1 (5 bases). The germline gives CDR1 KGHSH, CDR2 LQKENI. V was trimmed by 3 bases and J by 1 base, leaving 7 bases between them. The CDR3 runs 14 residues. The CDR3 loop reads CASSPTESGNTIYF. The CDR3 coding sequence is TGTGCCAGCTCACCGACAGAGTCTGGAAACACCATATATTTT.

DNA for the CDR3: TGTGCCAGCAGTTCCGGCGGACCTGATAATTCACCCCTCCACTTT. Amino acids: CASSSGGPDNSPLHF. V and J are TRBV6-5 and TRBJ1-6; D is ambiguous. V dropped 4 bases and J dropped 5 bases, with 12 bases sitting between them. The CDR3 totals 15 residues. Germline CDR1 is MNHEY and CDR2 is SVGAGI.

CDR3 region: CATSRPGDGNTIYF. The CDR3 DNA reads as TGTGCCACCAGCCGACCAGGGGACGGAAACACCATATATTTT. V usage is TRBV15 and J usage is TRBJ1-3; TRBD1 might be the D (6 bases). The V end was cut by 5 bases, the J end by 4 bases, with 12 bases between. The germline V gene encodes CDR1 LNHNV and CDR2 YYDKDF (reference sequence). There are 14 residues in the CDR3.

The chain employs TRBV7-9 and TRBJ1-2; D is undetermined. This CDR3 is built from 12 residues. Trimming took off 5 bases at V and 9 bases at J, with 13 bases between the two ends. Germline values: CDR1 SEHNR, CDR2 FQNEAQ (reference sequence). DNA of the CDR3: TGTGCCAGCAGCCCCGGGTCCGAGAGCTACACCTTC. Protein sequence: CASSPGSESYTF.

The chain carries TRBV19 and TRBJ2-1, with D maybe TRBD1 (5 bases). V was shortened by 4 bases and J by 5 bases, with 24 bases between the two germline ends. The CDR3 totals 18 residues. CDR1 and CDR2 from the germline V gene are LNHDA and SQIVND (reference sequence). This CDR3 reads CASSRTSSLRGRNNEQFF. CDR3 nucleotides: TGTGCCAGTAGTAGAACATCGTCCCTAAGGGGCAGGAACAATGAGCAGTTCTTC.

This sequence joins TRBV6-5 and TRBJ2-7; D is perhaps TRBD1 (5 bases). CDR3 length equals 15 residues. Trimming took 4 bases from V and 3 from J, leaving 16 bases between them. Germline CDR1 reads MNHEY; CDR2 reads SVGAGI. The DNA of the CDR3 is TGTGCCAGCAGTTCTGCAGGGTATGGCTACTACGAGCAGTACTTC. This encodes CASSSAGYGYYEQYF.

The chain employs TRBV5-8 and TRBJ2-3; D unclear. Germline loops: CDR1 SGHTS, CDR2 YDEGEE. The CDR3 contains 13 residues. The V end lost 4 bases, the J end lost 15 bases, and 21 bases lay between the germline ends. The CDR3 DNA reads as TGTGCCAGCAGCGCCCACATGGGGTTAGGCCGCTATTTT. Translating it yields CASSAHMGLGRYF.

The chain couples TRBV29-1 to TRBJ1-2; 7 nucleotides align to TRBD1. The CDR3 spans 12 residues. V lost 6 bases to trimming and J lost 7 bases; unmatched junction nucleotides: 8. Germline assignment: CDR1 SQVTM and CDR2 ANQGSEA. The chain's CDR3 is CSVDVTGAGYTF. The CDR3 DNA reads as TGCAGCGTCGACGTTACAGGGGCTGGCTACACCTTC.

This clone appeared a single time. This CDR3 reads CSIGTALGEQYF. CDR3 sequence (DNA): TGCAGCATTGGGACAGCGCTGGGGGAGCAGTACTTC. The chain links TRBV29-1 to TRBJ2-7, with TRBD1 matching 7 bases. The CDR3 has 12 residues. Germline V gene data show CDR1 as SQVTM and CDR2 as ANQGSEA. After removal of 8 bases from V and 7 bases from J, the junction contained 11 bases not matched to a gene.

This chain links TRBV6-6 with TRBJ1-4, with a possible D match to TRBD1 (6 bases). V was clipped by 6 bases and J by 7 bases, with 15 bases between them. Looked up from germline, CDR1 is MNHNY and CDR2 is SVGAGI (reference sequence). The CDR3 is 14 amino acids. CDR3 nucleotide sequence: TGTGCCAGCAGAACGGGGGGCGCGGGTGAAAAACTGTTTTTT. This translates into CASRTGGAGEKLFF.

The J gene is TRBJ1-3, the V gene TRBV11-2; D may be TRBD1 (6 bases). This CDR3 contains 15 residues. V lost 5 bases to trimming and J lost 2 bases, with 13 bases between them. Germline-derived CDR1 and CDR2 are SGHAT and FQNNGV. The CDR3 spells CASSGNREPGNTIYF. In nucleotides, the CDR3 is TGTGCCAGCAGCGGTAACAGGGAACCTGGAAACACCATATATTTT.

By proportion, this clone is medium-sized (0.01 to 0.1%). The chain couples TRBV1 to TRBJ2-7; TRBD2, as called in the table, went unchecked against the DNA. TRBV1 is noted as a pseudogene. The CDR3 sequence is 16 residues long. CDR3 amino acids: CTSSQAPGSYYREQYF. The CDR3 DNA reads TGCACCAGCAGCCAAGCACCCGGGAGCTATTACCGCGAGCAGTACTTC.

The chain carries TRBV2 and TRBJ1-1, with 10 bases matching TRBD1. V shed 6 bases, J shed 5 bases, and the junction held 15 bases outside the gene matches. This CDR3 spans 17 amino acids. Germline CDR1 and CDR2: SNHLY and FYNNEI. The DNA for the CDR3 is TGTGCCAGCAGGCCGGGACAGGGGAATTTTGGGGGTACTGAAGCTTTCTTT. Its translation: CASRPGQGNFGGTEAFF. The full variable domain, its missing parts supplied by reference TRBV2 and TRBJ1-1, is EPEVTQTPSHQVTQMGQEVILRCVPISNHLYFYWYRQILGQKVEFLVSFYNNEISEKSEIFDDQFSVERPDGSNFTLKIRSTKLEDSAMYFCASRPGQGNFGGTEAFFGQGTRLTVV.

Here the CDR3 reads CASSFQGQSEKLFF. CDR3 nucleotide sequence: TGCGCCAGCAGCTTCCAGGGCCAGAGTGAAAAACTGTTTTTT. V and J are TRBV4-1 and TRBJ1-4, with TRBD1 as a possible D gene (5 bases). Germline CDR1 is MGHRA and CDR2 is YSYEKL. This CDR3 contains 14 residues. The V end was cut by 5 bases, the J end by 7 bases, with 14 bases between.

Comment on this clone: One end of the junction does not line up with germline, which may come from a read error. The gene calls are TRBV18 and TRBJ2-2; D call uncertain. The CDR3 loop spans 16 amino acids. The germline V gene has CDR1 KGHSH and CDR2 LQKENI. The CDR3 DNA follows: TGTGCCAGCTCGCCACGGCCGGTTACTGATACCGGGGAGCTGTTTTTT. Translating gives CASSPRPVTDTGELFF.

The V call is TRBV19, the J call TRBJ1-2; no reliable D call. V dropped 3 bases and J dropped 4 bases, with 12 bases sitting between them. The CDR3 runs 14 residues. The germline gives CDR1 LNHDA, CDR2 SQIVND (reference sequence). CDR3 loop: CASSIGGEFYGYTF. The CDR3 coding sequence is TGTGCCAGTAGTATTGGAGGAGAATTCTATGGCTACACCTTC. Full variable domain (remainder filled in from reference TRBV19 and TRBJ1-2): DGGITQSPKYLFRKEGQNVTLSCEQNLNHDAMYWYRQDPGQGLRLIYYSQIVNDFQKGDIAEGYSVSREKKESFPLTVTSAQKNPTAFYLCASSIGGEFYGYTFGSGTRLTVV.

The chain links TRBV2 to TRBJ1-4; 11 nucleotides align to TRBD1. The J segment lost 7 bases and the V segment lost 4 bases, leaving 2 bases of the junction unmatched. The CDR3 spans 14 residues. CDR1 is SNHLY and CDR2 is FYNNEI in the germline V gene. The CDR3 nucleotides read TGTGCCAGCAGTGGGACAGGGGGCGGTGAAAAACTGTTTTTT. Protein: CASSGTGGGEKLFF.

J is TRBJ1-6 and V is TRBV30; D is perhaps TRBD1 (5 bases). Germline values: CDR1 GTSNPN, CDR2 SVGIG (reference sequence). The CDR3 consists of 14 residues. The ends were cut back, 8 bases at V and 3 bases at J, with 14 bases in the middle. The CDR3 sequence: CAAPQGFYNSPLHF. For the CDR3, the DNA is TGTGCCGCCCCTCAGGGATTCTATAATTCACCCCTCCACTTT.

The rearrangement uses TRBV18 and TRBJ1-2; 8 bases align to TRBD1. The CDR3 is 14 amino acids. Germline V lookup: CDR1 KGHSH, CDR2 LQKENI. The trim removed 5 bases at V and 2 bases at J, leaving 4 bases unmatched. The CDR3 reads CASSTQGANYGYTF. DNA of the CDR3: TGTGCCAGCTCAACTCAGGGGGCGAACTATGGCTACACCTTC.

This chain connects TRBV27 to TRBJ2-7; D possibly corresponds to TRBD1 (6 bases). Trimming shortened V by 2 bases and J by 6 bases, and 17 bases separated the two germline ends. Germline lookup yields CDR1 MNHEY and CDR2 SMNVEV (reference sequence). The CDR3 spans 15 residues. The CDR3 DNA sequence: TGTGCCAGCAGTTTAGGGGCAGGGGTTCGGCGCGAGCAGTACTTC. Encoded protein: CASSLGAGVRREQYF.

J is TRBJ2-4 and V is TRBV19; the match to TRBD1 covers 7 bases. The J segment lost 1 base and the V segment lost 4 bases, leaving 7 bases of the junction unmatched. The germline CDR1 and CDR2 sequences are LNHDA and SQIVND (reference sequence). The CDR3 is 16 amino acids. DNA for the CDR3: TGTGCCAGTAGTACTACAGGGGATAGTGCCAAAAACATTCAGTACTTC. Its translation is CASSTTGDSAKNIQYF.

The V call is TRBV6-5, the J call TRBJ2-7, with D maybe TRBD2 (6 bases). The V end lost 6 bases, the J end lost 5 bases, and 17 bases lay between the germline ends. CDR1 is MNHEY and CDR2 is SVGAGI in the germline V gene. CDR3 length equals 14 residues. The CDR3 DNA reads as TGTGCCAGCAGGAGGGCGGGAAAGTCAAACGAGCAGTACTTC. It specifies CASRRAGKSNEQYF.